These 26 T cell receptor beta chains were all obtained from the same sample, sequenced in a study of identical twins. A single record per CDR3 protein comes from TCRdb applying MiXCR to the 5' RACE reads. Of roughly 570,000 distinct CDR3 sequences listed, approximately 10% are singletons. These data were also reused for a study on yellow fever vaccine responses in identical twins.

Sequencing was performed on PBMCs. The source of these receptors is a woman in her late teens or twenties in good health.

The rearrangement uses TRBV6-4 and TRBJ2-6; TRBD1 might be the D (5 bases). CDR3 length: 15 residues. V was cut by 6 bases and J by 2 bases, with 11 bases left in between. The germline gives CDR1 MRHNA, CDR2 SNTAGT. Here the CDR3 reads CASSKTDTGANVLTF. The CDR3 DNA reads TGTGCCAGCAGCAAGACAGATACTGGGGCCAACGTCCTGACTTTC.

The gene calls are TRBV4-2 and TRBJ1-3, with 8 bases fitting TRBD1. The CDR3 covers 16 residues. CDR1 and CDR2 (germline): LGHNA, YNFKEQ. V was clipped by 4 bases and J by 0 bases; unmatched bases: 5. The CDR3 DNA reads TGTGCCAGCAGCCCACCGGGACAGGTCTCTGGAAACACCATATATTTT. Translated, it gives CASSPPGQVSGNTIYF.

This clonotype showed up just a few times. The chain uses TRBV4-2 and TRBJ2-3; 15 positions match TRBD2. CDR3 length equals 18 residues. The V gene's germline CDR1 is LGHNA and CDR2 YNFKEQ. Trimming took 3 bases from V and 2 from J; bases not matched to a gene: 6. CDR3 loop: CASSQGGLAGGSTDTQYF. DNA of the CDR3: TGTGCCAGCAGCCAGGGGGGACTAGCGGGAGGTTCCACAGATACGCAGTATTTT.

This clonotype was counted ten times or more. The rearrangement uses TRBV29-1 and TRBJ1-5; D call uncertain. Germline loops: CDR1 SQVTM, CDR2 ANQGSEA. V was pared by 4 bases and J by 1 base, with 8 bases between. The CDR3 loop spans 13 amino acids. DNA for the CDR3: TGCAGCGTTGGTTTGGGGAGCAATCAGCCCCAGCATTTT. Translating gives CSVGLGSNQPQHF.

CDR3 in amino acids: CSARFSGRNEQFF. The CDR3, as DNA: TGCAGTGCCCGGTTTAGCGGGAGAAATGAGCAGTTCTTC. The chain employs TRBV20-1 and TRBJ2-1, with 9 bases that match TRBD2. Germline V CDR1 and CDR2: DFQATT, SNEGSKA (reference sequence). This CDR3 is built from 13 residues. Trimming removed 6 bases from V and 7 bases from J; junction bases left unmatched: 7.

This clonotype was counted many times. V and J are TRBV5-1 and TRBJ2-1; 12 bases are shared with TRBD2. The CDR3 runs to 17 residues. The germline V gene encodes CDR1 SGHRS and CDR2 YFSETQ. V shed 0 bases, J shed 9 bases, and the junction held 10 bases outside the gene matches. CDR3 in DNA: TGCGCCAGCAGCTTGGGAGAGTCTAGCGGGAGGGCCCGTGAGCAGTTCTTC. Amino acids: CASSLGESSGRAREQFF.

This clonotype was detected many times. The rearrangement uses TRBV10-3 and TRBJ2-5; TRBD1 matches 9 bases. Germline V CDR1 and CDR2: ENHRY, SYGVKD. The J segment lost 0 bases and the V segment lost 5 bases, leaving 4 bases of the junction unmatched. The CDR3 has 15 amino acids. This chain's CDR3 is CAISWTGDHQETQYF. CDR3 coding DNA: TGTGCCATCAGTTGGACAGGGGACCACCAAGAGACCCAGTACTTC.

This clonotype was seen a handful of times. This chain uses TRBV7-9 with TRBJ2-5; TRBD1 matches at 10 bases. The junction had 7 bases not matched to a gene; V was cut back by 4 bases and J by 5 bases. The CDR3 has 15 amino acids. Per the germline V gene, CDR1 is SEHNR and CDR2 is FQNEAQ (reference sequence). The DNA for the CDR3 is TGTGCCAGCAGCTCGGGACAGGGGCCGATGGAGACCCAGTACTTC. Its translation is CASSSGQGPMETQYF.

This clonotype was detected many times. This sequence joins TRBV20-1 and TRBJ2-1, with 9 bases fitting TRBD2. The germline gives CDR1 DFQATT, CDR2 SNEGSKA (reference sequence). V lost 2 bases to trimming and J lost 2 bases; unmatched junction nucleotides: 4. The CDR3 sequence is 15 residues long. Here the CDR3 reads CSARLSGRTYNEQFF. CDR3 nucleotide sequence: TGCAGTGCTAGATTAAGCGGGAGGACCTACAATGAGCAGTTCTTC.

V usage is TRBV5-1 and J usage is TRBJ2-7; D is perhaps TRBD1 (6 bases). V lost 1 base to trimming and J lost 4 bases, with 18 bases between them. The CDR3 has 16 amino acids. Germline V gene sequence: CDR1 SGHRS, CDR2 YFSETQ. The DNA for the CDR3 is TGCGCCAGCAGCTTGTCGCCGACTGGGGGCGGGTACGAGCAGTACTTC. Its protein product is CASSLSPTGGGYEQYF. Together with reference TRBV5-1 and TRBJ2-7, the CDR3 gives the full variable domain: KAGVTQTPRYLIKTRGQQVTLSCSPISGHRSVSWYQQTPGQGLQFLFEYFSETQRNKGNFPGRFSGRQFSNSRSEMNVSTLELGDSALYLCASSLSPTGGGYEQYFGPGTRLTVT.

This chain connects TRBV18 to TRBJ1-2; TRBD1 matches at 7 bases. CDR3 size: 15 residues. The trim removed 3 bases at V and 2 bases at J, leaving 6 bases unmatched. Germline CDR1 reads KGHSH; CDR2 reads LQKENI. CDR3: CASSPGMTGNYGYTF. DNA of the CDR3: TGTGCCAGCTCACCGGGCATGACAGGGAACTATGGCTACACCTTC.

In its sample, this clonotype was seen a few times. The chain has TRBV19 and TRBJ2-7, with TRBD1 identical over 7 bases. Germline V gene data show CDR1 as LNHDA and CDR2 as SQIVND (reference sequence). The CDR3 spans 17 residues. Losses at the gene ends were 3 bases for V and 6 bases for J; bases not matched to a gene: 17. The CDR3 spells CASSIVRGGASRVEQYF. The CDR3 DNA follows: TGTGCCAGTAGTATTGTTAGAGGGGGCGCCAGCAGAGTCGAGCAGTACTTC.

Only a few counts were recorded for this clonotype. V and J are TRBV25-1 and TRBJ2-7, with D unresolved. The V end was cut by 4 bases, the J end by 8 bases, with 12 bases between. CDR1 is MGHDK, CDR2 SYGVNS, per germline. This CDR3 has 12 residues. CDR3 in DNA: TGTGCCAGCAGTGCAACCATAGACAAGCAGTACTTC. This encodes CASSATIDKQYF.

This sequence joins TRBV29-1 and TRBJ2-7; D gene uncertain. In germline, CDR1 is SQVTM, CDR2 ANQGSEA. V dropped 1 base and J dropped 3 bases, with 7 bases sitting between them. This CDR3 has 12 amino acids. The CDR3 bases are TGCAGCGTTGAAGGGCTGGGCTACGAGCAGTACTTC. Its protein product is CSVEGLGYEQYF.

V is TRBV6-2 or TRBV6-3 and J is TRBJ2-3; unclear D gene. Germline V gene lookup returns CDR1 MNHEY and CDR2 SVGEGT. V was pared by 2 bases and J by 1 base, with 7 bases between. The CDR3 is 14 residues long. This chain's CDR3 is CASSYPGGTDTQYF. The CDR3 region has the DNA TGTGCCAGCAGTTACCCGGGCGGCACAGATACGCAGTATTTT.

This clonotype showed up just a few times. The chain joins TRBV15 to TRBJ2-5, with TRBD2 identical over 7 bases. Per the germline V gene, CDR1 is LNHNV and CDR2 is YYDKDF (reference sequence). The CDR3 has 16 amino acids. Trimming cost V 5 bases and J 0 bases; bases outside gene matches: 9. The CDR3 is CATSHPRGTYQETQYF. The CDR3 DNA is TGTGCCACCAGCCACCCGCGGGGGACGTACCAAGAGACCCAGTACTTC.

This clonotype was recorded at least ten times. This chain links TRBV27 with TRBJ2-1; 10 positions agree with TRBD2. CDR1 MNHEY and CDR2 SMNVEV come from the germline V gene (reference sequence). Unmatched junction bases numbered 5, after V lost 6 bases and J lost 3 bases. The CDR3 has 15 residues. The CDR3 protein is CASSRLAGHYNEQFF. As DNA, the CDR3 is TGTGCCAGCAGCCGACTAGCGGGTCACTACAATGAGCAGTTCTTC.

The chain employs TRBV4-3 and TRBJ2-7, with 7 bases lining up with TRBD1. This CDR3 is built from 15 residues. Germline V gene lookup returns CDR1 LGHNA and CDR2 YSLEER. The trim removed 0 bases at V and 2 bases at J, leaving 4 bases unmatched. The CDR3 region has the DNA TGCGCCAGCAGCCAAGATCGGGGACAGCCCTACGAGCAGTACTTC. Translation: CASSQDRGQPYEQYF.

This clonotype was seen once. This chain joins TRBV5-5 and TRBJ2-2; 11 nucleotides match TRBD1. The V gene end was trimmed by 7 bases and the J gene end by 0 bases; junction bases not matched to a gene: 2. The CDR3 sequence is 15 residues long. Germline CDR1 reads SGHKS; CDR2 reads YYEKEE (reference sequence). The CDR3 bases are TGTGCCAGCGGACAGGGGGCCTCGAACACCGGGGAGCTGTTTTTT. Translated: CASGQGASNTGELFF.

At least ten counts were recorded for this clonotype. This chain uses TRBV4-3 with TRBJ2-2; D gene ambiguous. Germline lookup yields CDR1 LGHNA and CDR2 YSLEER. V was cut by 1 base and J by 2 bases, with 8 bases left in between. The CDR3 loop spans 15 amino acids. The DNA of the CDR3 is TGCGCCAGCAGCCAAGTTCGGGCAAACACCGGGGAGCTGTTTTTT. This codes for CASSQVRANTGELFF.

V is TRBV12-3 or TRBV12-4 and J is TRBJ2-3; TRBD1 agrees at 8 bases. The CDR3 is made up of 15 amino acids. After removal of 6 bases from V and 3 bases from J, the junction contained 8 bases not matched to a gene. CDR3 sequence reads: CASSHRGTGTDTQYF. DNA for the CDR3: TGTGCCAGCAGCCACAGGGGGACGGGGACAGATACGCAGTATTTT.

This clonotype turned up a few times. V usage is TRBV5-1 and J usage is TRBJ1-1, with TRBD1 as a possible D gene (6 bases). The CDR3 length is 13 residues. Germline V lookup: CDR1 SGHRS, CDR2 YFSETQ. V dropped 0 bases and J dropped 11 bases, with 14 bases sitting between them. CDR3 loop: CASSLEGTSTAFF. The CDR3 nucleotides are TGCGCCAGCAGCTTGGAAGGGACATCGACCGCTTTCTTT.

This clonotype has a handful of counts. The chain recombines TRBV7-6 with TRBJ1-2; 7 nucleotides line up with TRBD1. This CDR3 has 15 residues. V shed 5 bases and J 4 bases; nucleotides not matched to a gene: 10. Looked up from germline, CDR1 is SGHVS and CDR2 is FNYEAQ. CDR3 sequence (DNA): TGTGCCAGCAGCGGAAATCGACAGGGCGGCTATGGCTACACCTTC. Amino acids: CASSGNRQGGYGYTF. The variable domain in full, completed from reference TRBV7-6 and TRBJ1-2, reads GAGVSQSPRYKVTKRGQDVALRCDPISGHVSLYWYRQALGQGPEFLTYFNYEAQQDKSGLPNDRFSAERPEGSISTLTIQRTEQRDSAMYRCASSGNRQGGYGYTFGSGTRLTVV.

This clonotype appeared once. This sequence joins TRBV10-3 and TRBJ2-3, with 11 bases aligning to TRBD2. J lost 3 bases, V lost 3 bases, and 2 bases had no gene match. Germline V gives CDR1 ENHRY, CDR2 SYGVKD. The CDR3 is made up of 15 amino acids. The CDR3 loop reads CAISDSGGETDTQYF. The CDR3 nucleotides are TGTGCCATCAGTGATAGCGGGGGGGAGACAGATACGCAGTATTTT.

The sample holds many counts of this clonotype. The rearrangement joins TRBV28 to TRBJ2-7; 11 bases line up with TRBD1. CDR1 MDHEN and CDR2 SYDVKM come from the germline V gene. CDR3 length equals 15 residues. The trim removed 4 bases at V and 4 bases at J, leaving 6 bases unmatched. CDR3 residues: CASSSPGQGGYEQYF. The CDR3 coding sequence is TGTGCCAGCAGTTCACCGGGACAGGGGGGGTACGAGCAGTACTTC. The variable domain in full, completed from reference TRBV28 and TRBJ2-7, reads DVKVTQSSRYLVKRTGEKVFLECVQDMDHENMFWYRQDPGLGLRLIYFSYDVKMKEKGDIPEGYSVSREKKERFSLILESASTNQTSMYLCASSSPGQGGYEQYFGPGTRLTVT.

The chain recombines TRBV7-3 with TRBJ2-1; 7 nucleotides agree with TRBD1. The CDR3 runs to 15 residues. J was trimmed by 4 bases and V by 6 bases; bases with no gene match: 9. Germline CDR1 is SGHTA and CDR2 is FQGTGA. CDR3 sequence: CASSPIPTGYNEQFF. CDR3 DNA: TGTGCCAGCAGTCCCATCCCGACAGGGTACAATGAGCAGTTCTTC.